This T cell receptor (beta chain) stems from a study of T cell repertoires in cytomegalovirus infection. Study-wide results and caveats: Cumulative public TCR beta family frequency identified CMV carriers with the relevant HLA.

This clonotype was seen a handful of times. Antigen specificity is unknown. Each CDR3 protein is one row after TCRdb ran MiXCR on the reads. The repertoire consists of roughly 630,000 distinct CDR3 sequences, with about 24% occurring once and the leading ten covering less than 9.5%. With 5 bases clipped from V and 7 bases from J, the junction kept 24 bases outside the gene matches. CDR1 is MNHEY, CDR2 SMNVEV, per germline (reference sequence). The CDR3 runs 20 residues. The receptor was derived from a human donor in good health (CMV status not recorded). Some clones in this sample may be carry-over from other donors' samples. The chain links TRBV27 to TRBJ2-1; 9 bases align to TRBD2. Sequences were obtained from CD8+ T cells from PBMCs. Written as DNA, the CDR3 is TGTGCCAGCAGTCCCCGAGGGGTAGCGGGGGTCCCCTTGCCTAGGAATGAGCAGTTCTTC. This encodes CASSPRGVAGVPLPRNEQFF.